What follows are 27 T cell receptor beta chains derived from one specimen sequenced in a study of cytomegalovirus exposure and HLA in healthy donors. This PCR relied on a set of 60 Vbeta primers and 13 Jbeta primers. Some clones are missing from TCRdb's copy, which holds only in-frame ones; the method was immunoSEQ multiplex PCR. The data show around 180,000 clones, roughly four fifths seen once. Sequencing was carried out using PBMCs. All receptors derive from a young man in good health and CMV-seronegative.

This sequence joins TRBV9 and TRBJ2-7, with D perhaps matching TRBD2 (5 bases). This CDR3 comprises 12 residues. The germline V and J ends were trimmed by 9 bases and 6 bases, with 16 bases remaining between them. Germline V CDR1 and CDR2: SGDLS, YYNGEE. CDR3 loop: CAIYEGPGEQYF. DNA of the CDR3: TGTGCCATCTATGAGGGCCCAGGCGAGCAGTACTTC.

CDR3 DNA sequence: TGTGCCAGCAGCCTACTAGCGGGAGAGGGGAATGAGCAGTTCTTC. Translation: CASSLLAGEGNEQFF. The chain couples TRBV7-9 to TRBJ2-1, with TRBD2 matching 11 bases. This CDR3 has 15 amino acids. The junction had 7 bases not matched to a gene; V was cut back by 5 bases and J by 7 bases. Germline CDR1 is SEHNR and CDR2 is FQNEAQ (reference sequence). Full variable domain (rest looked up from reference TRBV7-9 and TRBJ2-1): DTGVSQNPRHKITKRGQNVTFRCDPISEHNRLYWYRQTLGQGPEFLTYFQNEAQLEKSRLLSDRFSAERPKGSFSTLEIQRTEQGDSAMYLCASSLLAGEGNEQFFGPGTRLTVL.

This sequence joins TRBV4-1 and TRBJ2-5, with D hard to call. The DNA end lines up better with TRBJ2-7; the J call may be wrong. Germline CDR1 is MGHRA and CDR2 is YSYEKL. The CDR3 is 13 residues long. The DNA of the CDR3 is TGCGCCAGCAGAGCCACCCGATCCTACGAGCAGTACTTC. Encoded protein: CASRATRSYEQYF.

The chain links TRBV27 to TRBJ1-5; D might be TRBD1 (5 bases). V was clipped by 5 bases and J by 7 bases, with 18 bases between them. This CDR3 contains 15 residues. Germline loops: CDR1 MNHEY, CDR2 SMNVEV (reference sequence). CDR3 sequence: CASSPTRTLGQPQHF. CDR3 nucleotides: TGTGCCAGCAGTCCAACCCGGACATTGGGACAGCCCCAGCATTTT.

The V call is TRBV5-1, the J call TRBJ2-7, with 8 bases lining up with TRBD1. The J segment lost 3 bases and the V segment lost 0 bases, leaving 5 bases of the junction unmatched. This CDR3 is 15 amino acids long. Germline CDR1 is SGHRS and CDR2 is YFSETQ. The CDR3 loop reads CASSLGTGQYYEQYF. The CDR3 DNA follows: TGCGCCAGCAGCTTGGGGACAGGGCAATACTACGAGCAGTACTTC.

CDR3 loop: CASSLSNRVETQYF. CDR3 in DNA: TGTGCCAGCAGCTTAAGTAACAGGGTTGAGACCCAGTACTTC. The V call is TRBV7-9, the J call TRBJ2-5, with D possibly being TRBD1 (6 bases). CDR3 size: 14 residues. Trimming shortened V by 2 bases and J by 5 bases, and 12 bases separated the two germline ends. Germline CDR1 SEHNR, CDR2 FQNEAQ (reference sequence).

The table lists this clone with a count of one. CDR3 loop: CASSSDRSSYNEQFF. The CDR3 DNA follows: TGTGCCAGCAGCTCAGACAGGAGCTCCTACAATGAGCAGTTCTTC. The rearrangement joins TRBV6-5 to TRBJ2-1, with a weak D call TRBD1 (6 bases). CDR3 length: 15 amino acids. V lost 6 bases and J 0 bases, leaving 12 bases between the germline ends. CDR1 is MNHEY, CDR2 SVGAGI, per germline.

The CDR3 DNA follows: TGTGCCTGGAGTACTCCAGGGGTTCCTGAAGCTTTCTTT. It yields the protein CAWSTPGVPEAFF. The V and J genes are TRBV30 and TRBJ1-1; TRBD1 is a possible D gene (6 bases). Trimming removed 2 bases at V and 6 bases at J, with 13 bases between. The CDR3 spans 13 residues. Germline CDR1 is GTSNPN and CDR2 is SVGIG (reference sequence).

The CDR3 DNA reads as TGTGCCAGTAGTCCCTATACGGGGGGGAACACTGAAGCTTTCTTT. Amino acid sequence: CASSPYTGGNTEAFF. The chain joins TRBV19 to TRBJ1-1; D may be TRBD1 (5 bases). The length of the CDR3 is 15 residues. Germline values: CDR1 LNHDA, CDR2 SQIVND (reference sequence). The germline V and J ends were trimmed by 5 bases and 1 base, with 14 bases remaining between them.

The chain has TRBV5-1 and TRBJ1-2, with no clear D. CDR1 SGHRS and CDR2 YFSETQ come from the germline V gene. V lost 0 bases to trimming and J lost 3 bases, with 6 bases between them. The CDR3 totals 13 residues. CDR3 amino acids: CASSLASDYGYTF. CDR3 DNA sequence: TGCGCCAGCAGCTTGGCGTCAGACTATGGCTACACCTTC.

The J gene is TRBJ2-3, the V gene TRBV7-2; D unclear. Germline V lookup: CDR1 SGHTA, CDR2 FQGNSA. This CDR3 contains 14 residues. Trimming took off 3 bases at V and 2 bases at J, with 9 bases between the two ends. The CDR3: CASSFGPNTDTQYF. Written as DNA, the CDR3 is TGTGCCAGCAGCTTTGGCCCCAACACAGATACGCAGTATTTT.

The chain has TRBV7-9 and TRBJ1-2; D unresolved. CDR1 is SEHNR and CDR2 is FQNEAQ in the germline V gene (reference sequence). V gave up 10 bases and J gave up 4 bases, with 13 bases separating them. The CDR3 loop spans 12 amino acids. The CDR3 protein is CATPGDSYGYTF. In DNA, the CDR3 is TGTGCCACCCCGGGAGATTCCTATGGCTACACCTTC. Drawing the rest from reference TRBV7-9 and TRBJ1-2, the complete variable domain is DTGVSQNPRHKITKRGQNVTFRCDPISEHNRLYWYRQTLGQGPEFLTYFQNEAQLEKSRLLSDRFSAERPKGSFSTLEIQRTEQGDSAMYLCATPGDSYGYTFGSGTRLTVV.

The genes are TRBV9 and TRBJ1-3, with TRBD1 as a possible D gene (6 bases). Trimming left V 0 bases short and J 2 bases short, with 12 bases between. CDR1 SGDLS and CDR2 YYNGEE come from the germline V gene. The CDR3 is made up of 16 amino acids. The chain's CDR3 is CASSVGTEGAGNTIYF. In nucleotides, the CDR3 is TGTGCCAGCAGCGTAGGGACAGAAGGAGCTGGAAACACCATATATTTT.

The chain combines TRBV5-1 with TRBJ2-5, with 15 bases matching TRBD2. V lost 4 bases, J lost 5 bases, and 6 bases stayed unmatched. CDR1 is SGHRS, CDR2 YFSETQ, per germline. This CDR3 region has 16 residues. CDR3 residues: CASSLTGLAGGETQYF. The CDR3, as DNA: TGCGCCAGCAGCCTGACGGGACTAGCGGGGGGTGAGACCCAGTACTTC.

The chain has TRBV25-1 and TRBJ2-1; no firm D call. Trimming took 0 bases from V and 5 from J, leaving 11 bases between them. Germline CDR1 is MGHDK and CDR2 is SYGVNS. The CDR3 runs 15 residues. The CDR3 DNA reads TGTGCCAGCAGTGAATACGGAGAGGTTGACAATGAGCAGTTCTTC. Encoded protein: CASSEYGEVDNEQFF.

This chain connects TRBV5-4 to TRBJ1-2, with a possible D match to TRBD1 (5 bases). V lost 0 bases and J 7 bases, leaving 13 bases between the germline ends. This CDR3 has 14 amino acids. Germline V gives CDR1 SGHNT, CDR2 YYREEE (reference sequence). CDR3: CASSLGSGGFGYTF. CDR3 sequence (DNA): TGTGCCAGCAGCTTGGGGTCGGGGGGGTTTGGCTACACCTTC.

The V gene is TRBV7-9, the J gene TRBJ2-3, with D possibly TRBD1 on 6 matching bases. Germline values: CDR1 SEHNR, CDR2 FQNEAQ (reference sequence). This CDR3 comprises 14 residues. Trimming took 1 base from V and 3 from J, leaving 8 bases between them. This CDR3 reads CASSLEGETDTQYF. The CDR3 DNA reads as TGTGCCAGCAGCTTAGAGGGGGAAACAGATACGCAGTATTTT.

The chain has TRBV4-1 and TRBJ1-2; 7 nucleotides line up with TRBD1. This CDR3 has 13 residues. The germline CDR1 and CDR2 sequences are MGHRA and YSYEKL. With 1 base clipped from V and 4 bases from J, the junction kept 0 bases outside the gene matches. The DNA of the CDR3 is TGCGCCAGCAGCCAAGGACAGGGCTATGGCTACACCTTC. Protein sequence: CASSQGQGYGYTF.

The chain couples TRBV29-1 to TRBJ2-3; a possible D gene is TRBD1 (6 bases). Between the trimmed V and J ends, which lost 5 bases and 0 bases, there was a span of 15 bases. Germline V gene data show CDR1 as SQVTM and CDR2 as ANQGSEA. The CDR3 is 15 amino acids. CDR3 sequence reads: CSVQGPGASTDTQYF. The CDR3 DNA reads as TGCAGCGTTCAGGGGCCTGGGGCTAGCACAGATACGCAGTATTTT.

The CDR3 loop is CASSLARGRLVPYEQYF. In DNA, the CDR3 is TGTGCCAGCAGCTTAGCGCGGGGACGCCTAGTCCCATACGAGCAGTACTTC. J is TRBJ2-7 and V is TRBV7-2; TRBD2 is a possible D gene (6 bases). CDR1 SGHTA and CDR2 FQGNSA come from the germline V gene. Trimming shortened V by 0 bases and J by 4 bases, and 19 bases separated the two germline ends. The CDR3 is made up of 17 amino acids. The variable domain in full, with the rest retrieved from reference TRBV7-2 and TRBJ2-7, is GAGVSQSPSNKVTEKGKDVELRCDPISGHTALYWYRQSLGQGLEFLIYFQGNSAPDKSGLPSDRFSAERTGGSVSTLTIQRTQQEDSAVYLCASSLARGRLVPYEQYFGPGTRLTVT.

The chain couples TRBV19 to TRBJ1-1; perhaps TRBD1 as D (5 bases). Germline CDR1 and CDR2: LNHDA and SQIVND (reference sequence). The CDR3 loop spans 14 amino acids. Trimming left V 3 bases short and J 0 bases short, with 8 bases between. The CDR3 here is CASSIRTLNTEAFF. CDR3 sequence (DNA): TGTGCCAGTAGTATCCGGACATTGAACACTGAAGCTTTCTTT.

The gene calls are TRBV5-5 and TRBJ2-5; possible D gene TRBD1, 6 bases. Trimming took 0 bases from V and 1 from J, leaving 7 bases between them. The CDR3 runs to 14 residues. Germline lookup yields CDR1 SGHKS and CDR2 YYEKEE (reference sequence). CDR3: CASSLGGGQETQYF. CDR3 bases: TGTGCCAGCAGCTTGGGAGGGGGCCAAGAGACCCAGTACTTC.

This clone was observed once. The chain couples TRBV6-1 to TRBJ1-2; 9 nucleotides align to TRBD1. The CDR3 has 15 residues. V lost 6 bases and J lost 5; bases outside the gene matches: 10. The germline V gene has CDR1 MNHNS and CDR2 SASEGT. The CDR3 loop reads CASRPNRGPVYGYTF. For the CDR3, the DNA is TGTGCCAGCAGACCCAACAGGGGGCCCGTATATGGCTACACCTTC.

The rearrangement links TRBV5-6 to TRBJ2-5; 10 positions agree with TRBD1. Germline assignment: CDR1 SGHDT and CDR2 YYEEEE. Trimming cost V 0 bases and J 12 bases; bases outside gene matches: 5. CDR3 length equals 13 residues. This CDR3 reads CASSLGGQGNEYF. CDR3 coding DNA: TGTGCCAGCAGCTTGGGGGGACAGGGGAACGAGTACTTC.

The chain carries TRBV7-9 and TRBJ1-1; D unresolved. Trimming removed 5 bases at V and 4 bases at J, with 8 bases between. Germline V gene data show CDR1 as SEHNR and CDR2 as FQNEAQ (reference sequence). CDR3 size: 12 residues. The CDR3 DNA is TGTGCCAGCAGCCCTACCTCCACTGAAGCTTTCTTT. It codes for CASSPTSTEAFF.

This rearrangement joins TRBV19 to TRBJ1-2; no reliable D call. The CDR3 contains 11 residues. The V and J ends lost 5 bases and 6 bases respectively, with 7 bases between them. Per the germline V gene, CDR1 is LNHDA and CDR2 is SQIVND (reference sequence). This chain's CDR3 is CASSLGDGYTF. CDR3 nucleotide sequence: TGTGCCAGTAGTCTCGGGGATGGCTACACCTTC.

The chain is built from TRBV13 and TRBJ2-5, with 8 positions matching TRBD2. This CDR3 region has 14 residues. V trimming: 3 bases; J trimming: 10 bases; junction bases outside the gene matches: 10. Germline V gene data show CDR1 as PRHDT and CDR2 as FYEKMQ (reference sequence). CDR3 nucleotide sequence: TGTGCCAGCAGCTTTAAAGCGGGAGAGGGAGGCCAGTACTTC. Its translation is CASSFKAGEGGQYF.